This T cell receptor (beta chain) was obtained from a study of T-cell reconstitution after alpha-beta-depleted transplantation in children. Findings of the study overall: Some patients' high day-60 TCRbeta diversity was traced to surviving recipient T cells and thymic progenitors. The authors attributed T-cell counts and diversity one year after transplant mostly to newly produced T cells. Two months or so post-transplant, alpha-beta T cells reportedly derived from several hundred expanded graft clones.

A TCRbeta library incorporating unique molecular identifiers was prepared. MiXCR, run by TCRdb on the PCR reads, gives a single entry per CDR3 protein. The sample shows hundreds of thousands of distinct CDR3 sequences, approximately 12% of them seen only once. This clonotype has a count of ten or more. Its antigen is undetermined. The sample here was PBMCs, mostly from graft donor cells, taken 360 days after TCRalphabeta/CD19-depleted stem cell transplant. The receptor's source is a male patient younger than 18 who had a stem cell transplant for acute myeloid leukemia, so the T cells may come from the graft donor.

The CDR3 region is CASSSNRTGLHQETQYF. The CDR3 bases are TGTGCCAGCAGTTCGAACCGGACAGGGCTCCACCAAGAGACCCAGTACTTC. The genes are TRBV27 and TRBJ2-5; 8 nucleotides match TRBD1. V shed 4 bases, J shed 0 bases, and the junction held 10 bases outside the gene matches. In germline, CDR1 is MNHEY, CDR2 SMNVEV (reference sequence). This CDR3 has 17 amino acids.